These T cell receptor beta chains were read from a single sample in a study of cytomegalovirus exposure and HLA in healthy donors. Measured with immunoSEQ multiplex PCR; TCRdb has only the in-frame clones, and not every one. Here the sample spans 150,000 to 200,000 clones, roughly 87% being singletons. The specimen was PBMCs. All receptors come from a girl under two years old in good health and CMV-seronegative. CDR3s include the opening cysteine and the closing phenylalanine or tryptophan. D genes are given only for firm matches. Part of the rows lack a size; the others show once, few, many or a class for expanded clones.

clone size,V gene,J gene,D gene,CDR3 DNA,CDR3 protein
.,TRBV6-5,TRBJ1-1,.,TGTGCCAGCACCTCGGTGGGCTTCCCCCTAGCTTTCTTT,CASTSVGFPLAFF
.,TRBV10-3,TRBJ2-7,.,TGTGCCATCAGTGAACCTGGGGCAGGAAACGAGCAGTACTTC,CAISEPGAGNEQYF
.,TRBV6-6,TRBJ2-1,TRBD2,TGTGCCAGCAGTATGGCGGGGGGGGATAATGAGCAGTTCTTC,CASSMAGGDNEQFF
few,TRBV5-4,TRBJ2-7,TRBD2,TGTGCCAGCAGCTTGGGAGTTAGCGGGAGTGCAGCCTACGAGCAGTACTTC,CASSLGVSGSAAYEQYF
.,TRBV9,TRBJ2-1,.,TGTGCCAGCAGCGTAGCAGACGGGGTCCAACAATATGAGCAGTTCTTC,CASSVADGVQQYEQFF
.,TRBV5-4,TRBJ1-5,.,TGTGCCAGCAGCAATAAGGGGTGGAATCAGCCCCAGCATTTT,CASSNKGWNQPQHF
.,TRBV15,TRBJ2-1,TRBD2,TGTGCCACCAGCAGAGAACTCATACTAGCGGGTGAGGCCGGGCAGTTCTTC,CATSRELILAGEAGQFF
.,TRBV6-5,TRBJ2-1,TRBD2,TGTGCCAGCAGTTCGACTCTAGCGGGAGGGCCCTATGAGCAGTTCTTC,CASSSTLAGGPYEQFF
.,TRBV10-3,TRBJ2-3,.,TGTGCCATCAGATCGGGGGATACGCAGTATTTT,CAIRSGDTQYF
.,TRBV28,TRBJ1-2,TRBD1,TGTGCCAGCAGCCCGGACAGGGAGAGAGGCTACACCTTC,CASSPDRERGYTF
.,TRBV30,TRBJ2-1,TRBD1,TGTGCCTGGGGCCGGGACAGGGGGAGCAATGAGCAGTTCTTC,CAWGRDRGSNEQFF
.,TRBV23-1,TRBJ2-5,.,TGCGCCAGCAGTCAATCGGAGGGAAAGACCCAGTACTTC,CASSQSEGKTQYF
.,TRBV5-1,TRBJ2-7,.,TGCGCCAGCAGCTTATCCGGGGGGCACTACGAGCAGTACTTC,CASSLSGGHYEQYF
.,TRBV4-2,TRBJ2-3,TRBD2,TGTGCCAGCAGCCAAGATTACTCGGGGGGAAGAACAGATACGCAGTATTTT,CASSQDYSGGRTDTQYF
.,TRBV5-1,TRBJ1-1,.,TGCGCCAGCAGCTTGGGAGGGGGCACTGAAGCTTTCTTT,CASSLGGGTEAFF
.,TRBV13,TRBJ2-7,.,TGTGCCAGCAGCTTCGGAGGATCCTATAGCTCCTACGAGCAGTACTTC,CASSFGGSYSSYEQYF
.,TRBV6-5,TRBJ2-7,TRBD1,TGTGCCAGCAGTTACTCTTCAGGGGGCGAATCCTACGAGCAGTACTTC,CASSYSSGGESYEQYF
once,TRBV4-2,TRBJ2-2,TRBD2,TGTGCCAGCAGCCAAGCTAACTCCAGGCGAGGGACTAGCAAGACCGGGGAGCTGTTTTTT,CASSQANSRRGTSKTGELFF
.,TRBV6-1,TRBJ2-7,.,TGTGCCAGCAACTACCAGGGAAGCTACGAGCAGTACTTC,CASNYQGSYEQYF
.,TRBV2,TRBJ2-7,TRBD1,TGTGCCAGCAGTGTTGAGAGGAACAGGGGCTACGAGCAGTACTTC,CASSVERNRGYEQYF
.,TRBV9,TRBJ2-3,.,TGTGCCAGCAGCGTAGGGGCTCCCGATACGCAGTATTTT,CASSVGAPDTQYF
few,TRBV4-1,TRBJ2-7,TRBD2,TGCGCCAGCAGCCAAGATCATAGCCGGGGGGGCCTCTACGAGCAGTACTTC,CASSQDHSRGGLYEQYF
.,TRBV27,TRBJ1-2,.,TGTGCCAGCAGTCTTCTCCCAATACACAGATCTCGAGACTATGGCTACACCTTC,CASSLLPIHRSRDYGYTF
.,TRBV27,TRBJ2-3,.,TGTGCCAGCAGTTCGGGGGTCACTAGCACAGATACGCAGTATTTT,CASSSGVTSTDTQYF
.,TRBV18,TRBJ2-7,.,TGTGCCAGCTCACCGGACAGCTCCTACGAGCAGTACTTC,CASSPDSSYEQYF
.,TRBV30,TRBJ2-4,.,TGTGCCTGGAGCCCCACCGGGACTGTCAAAAACATTCAGTACTTC,CAWSPTGTVKNIQYF
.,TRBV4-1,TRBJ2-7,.,TGCGCCAGCAGCCAAGATATTTTCCCAGGGTCCTACGAGCAGTACTTC,CASSQDIFPGSYEQYF
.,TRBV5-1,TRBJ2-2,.,TGCGCCAGCAGCTTATTACCGACAGGCGACACCGGGGAGCTGTTTTTT,CASSLLPTGDTGELFF
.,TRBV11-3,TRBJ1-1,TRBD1,TGTGCCAGCAGCCCAGGGGGGGGGCCCCGGACAGGGGGCTGGAACACTGAAGCTTTCTTT,CASSPGGGPRTGGWNTEAFF
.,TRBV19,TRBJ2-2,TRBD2,TGTGCCAGTAGTATCGGGGGGATTAACGGGGAGCTGTTTTTT,CASSIGGINGELFF
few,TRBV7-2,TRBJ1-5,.,TGTGCCAGCAGCTTATCAGATAGCAATCAGCCCCAGCATTTT,CASSLSDSNQPQHF
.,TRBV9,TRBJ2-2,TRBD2,TGTGCCAGCAGCGTAGAAGCGGGGGAGAACACCGGGGAGCTGTTTTTT,CASSVEAGENTGELFF
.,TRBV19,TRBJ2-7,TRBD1,TGTGCCAGTAGTCAGGACAGGGGCACCTACGAGCAGTACTTC,CASSQDRGTYEQYF
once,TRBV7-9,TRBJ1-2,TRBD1,TGTGCTACCCCACGGGCCACAGGGGGTGTCTATGGCTACACCTTC,CATPRATGGVYGYTF
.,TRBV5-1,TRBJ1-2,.,TGCGCCAGCAGCTTGGTCGGGGGGCGAGATGGCTACACCTTC,CASSLVGGRDGYTF
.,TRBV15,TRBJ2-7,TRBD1,TGTGCCACCAGCAGAGAGGGACAGATCTACGAGCAGTACTTC,CATSREGQIYEQYF
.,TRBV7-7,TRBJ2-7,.,TGTGCTAGCAGTGTGACAGAATCCCCTTACGAGCAGTACTTC,CASSVTESPYEQYF
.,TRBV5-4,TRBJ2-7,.,TGTGCCAGCAGCTCCTCAGGACACTTCTACGAGCAGTACTTC,CASSSSGHFYEQYF
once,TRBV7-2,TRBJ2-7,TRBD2,TGTGCCAGCAGCTTACTTCCGCGGGAGGACCGCGAGCAGTACTTC,CASSLLPREDREQYF
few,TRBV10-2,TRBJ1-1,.,TGCGCCAGCAGTGAGATAGGAGGCACTGAAGCTTTCTTT,CASSEIGGTEAFF
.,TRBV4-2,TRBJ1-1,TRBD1,TGTGCCAGCAGCCCAGGGGGCGGGCCAGGAAACACTGAAGCTTTCTTT,CASSPGGGPGNTEAFF
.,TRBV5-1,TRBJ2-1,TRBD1,TGCGCCAGCAGCTTGGCCGGACAGGGGAACAATGAGCAGTTCTTC,CASSLAGQGNNEQFF
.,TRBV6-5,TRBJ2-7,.,TGTGCCAGCCACAGGGGGGGCTACGAGCAGTACTTC,CASHRGGYEQYF
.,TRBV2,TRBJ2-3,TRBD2,TGTGCCAGCAGTGAAGTCGGACTAGCGGGAGTCACAGATACGCAGTATTTT,CASSEVGLAGVTDTQYF
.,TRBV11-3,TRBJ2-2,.,TGTGCCAGCAGCCGCGCAGGGACTGGGGAGCTGTTTTTT,CASSRAGTGELFF
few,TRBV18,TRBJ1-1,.,TGTGCCAGCTCCCCACAGGAGGGCAGTATGAACACTGAAGCTTTCTTT,CASSPQEGSMNTEAFF
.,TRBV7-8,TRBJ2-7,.,TGTGCCAGCAGCTTAGTAGCCCCCTACGAGCAGTACTTC,CASSLVAPYEQYF
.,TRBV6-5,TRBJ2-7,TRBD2,TGTGCCAGCAGCACGCTAGCGGGGGCCTACGAGCAGTACTTC,CASSTLAGAYEQYF
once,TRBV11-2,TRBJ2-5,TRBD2,TGTGCCAGCAGCTTAGGGGGCGGGAGAGGCGGTTCAGAGACCCAGTACTTC,CASSLGGGRGGSETQYF
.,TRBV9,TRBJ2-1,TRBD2,TGTGCCAGCAGCGTAGAACTAGCGGGAGGAAGGGAGCAGTTCTTC,CASSVELAGGREQFF
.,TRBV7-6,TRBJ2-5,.,TGTGCCAGCAGCCCCCGGGGGGCGGGGGTTGGGGAGACCCAGTACTTC,CASSPRGAGVGETQYF
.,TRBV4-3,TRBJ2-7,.,TGCGCCAGCAGCCGGAGTAGTAGCGAATCCTACGAGCAGTACTTC,CASSRSSSESYEQYF
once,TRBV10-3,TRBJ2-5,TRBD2,TGTGCCATCAGTGGGGCGGGAGGCTTCCGGTGGCAGTACTTC,CAISGAGGFRWQYF